One sample yielded the 5 T cell receptor beta chains listed below, sequenced in a study of graft-versus-host responses after intestinal transplantation. Their target antigens are unknown. The repertoire was sequenced with immunoSEQ multiplex PCR; TCRdb's copy has only in-frame clones and lacks some. Here the sample spans 85,000 to 100,000 clones, roughly 90% being singletons. The sample in question was unstimulated CD4+ T cells sorted from spleen or lymph node cells, obtained before intestinal transplant. These TCRs come from a human donor who received an intestinal transplant.

The chain couples TRBV11-3 to TRBJ2-7; D is possibly TRBD2 (6 bases). The germline gives CDR1 SGHNT, CDR2 YENEEA. The CDR3 consists of 13 residues. Trimming removed 1 base at V and 6 bases at J, with 10 bases between. Written as DNA, the CDR3 is TGTGCCAGCAGCTTAGGGTTCGGGGGCGAGCAGTACTTC. Its protein product is CASSLGFGGEQYF. Variable domain in full (rest from reference TRBV11-3 and TRBJ2-7): EAGVVQSPRYKIIEKKQPVAFWCNPISGHNTLYWYLQNLGQGPELLIRYENEEAVDDSQLPKDRFSAERLKGVDSTLKIQPAELGDSAVYLCASSLGFGGEQYFGPGTRLTVT.

This chain connects TRBV5-1 to TRBJ1-2; TRBD1 matches at 7 bases. The length of the CDR3 is 17 residues. Losses at the gene ends were 1 base for V and 2 bases for J; bases not matched to a gene: 11. Germline V CDR1 and CDR2: SGHRS, YFSETQ. The CDR3 bases are TGCGCCAGCAGCTTGAGGGGGGCCGACAGGGAAAACTATGGCTACACCTTC. It specifies CASSLRGADRENYGYTF.

This clone was picked up one time. The rearrangement uses TRBV5-5 and TRBJ2-5; D remains ambiguous. Germline CDR1 SGHKS, CDR2 YYEKEE (reference sequence). This CDR3 comprises 14 residues. With 2 bases removed from V and 5 bases from J, the gap between germline ends came to 13 bases. The CDR3: CASSFDPNGETQYF. The CDR3 nucleotides read TGTGCCAGCAGCTTTGACCCGAACGGGGAGACCCAGTACTTC.

This clone was observed once. The V gene is TRBV7-2, the J gene TRBJ1-5, with D possibly being TRBD1 (5 bases). The CDR3 totals 16 residues. Germline CDR1 SGHTA, CDR2 FQGNSA. V was shortened by 2 bases and J by 0 bases, with 11 bases between the two germline ends. The CDR3 protein is CASSLSGGYSNQPQHF. CDR3 in DNA: TGTGCCAGCAGCTTAAGCGGGGGGTATAGCAATCAGCCCCAGCATTTT.

The gene calls are TRBV14 and TRBJ1-3; 7 bases are shared with TRBD1. The CDR3 spans 16 residues. Germline CDR1 and CDR2: SGHDN and FVKESK. Trimming took 1 base from V and 6 from J; bases not matched to a gene: 9. CDR3 DNA sequence: TGTGCCAGCAGCCAAGTCCGCAGGGGGAAGGAAAACACCATATATTTT. Its protein is CASSQVRRGKENTIYF.